This TCR beta chain was captured by sequencing in a study of cytomegalovirus exposure and HLA in healthy donors. The CDR3 covers 15 residues. Trimming left V 0 bases short and J 4 bases short, with 13 bases between. Per the germline V gene, CDR1 is SGDLS and CDR2 is YYNGEE. Findings of the study overall: In a later analysis, an Asian-associated ancestry cluster reportedly showed fewer N-insertions than the roughly 710-donor mean. Later on, an analysis showed TCR association rates differing by HLA locus, with DRB1 the most and HLA-C the fewest. TCR beta chain V- and J-gene trimming was linked, in a later analysis, to a missense variant in DCLRE1C.

Primers included in the PCR were 60 Vbeta and 13 Jbeta primers. Assay used: immunoSEQ multiplex PCR; TCRdb lists only in-frame clones, some missing. The sample lists roughly 200,000 clones, more than 80% occurring once. A word on this clone: Its antigen is as yet unknown.

Specimen: PBMCs. The V and J genes are TRBV9 and TRBJ1-1; D is unresolved. This sequence originates from a boy aged 5-17 years in good health and CMV-seronegative. CDR3 region: CASSVAGGPGTEAFF. The CDR3 DNA is TGTGCCAGCAGCGTAGCTGGAGGGCCGGGCACTGAAGCTTTCTTT.